The clone carrying this T cell receptor beta chain was picked up a small number of times. Its antigen is as yet unknown. The sample comes from a study of T-cell memory formation after mild COVID-19. Amplification by 5'RACE using constant-segment primers produced TCR alpha and TCR beta cDNA libraries that carried sample barcodes and UMIs. TCRdb passed the 5' RACE reads through MiXCR, listing each CDR3 protein once. This sample has around 65,000 distinct CDR3 sequences, with 9% to 9.5% found just once. Study-wide results and limits: Clones that got smaller from day 15 to 85 had even CD4/CD8, while clones growing later tipped toward CD4+. Cross-reactive memory seemingly joined, as some responding clones were found in pre-infection memory.

The CDR3 totals 15 residues. Germline V gene lookup returns CDR1 SEHNR and CDR2 FQNEAQ (reference sequence). Trimming shortened V by 5 bases and J by 5 bases, and 17 bases separated the two germline ends. Sequencing was carried out using PBMCs or a T cell subset sorted from them (not recorded which). This chain joins TRBV7-9 and TRBJ2-3, with D possibly matching TRBD1 (5 bases). The sequence was obtained from a man aged 18 to 30 who had mild COVID-19 (a few samples of this study predate the infection). Cell type and time point are not known. The CDR3: CASSPRLAGQDTQYF. As DNA, the CDR3 is TGTGCCAGCAGCCCTCGATTGGCAGGGCAAGATACGCAGTATTTT.